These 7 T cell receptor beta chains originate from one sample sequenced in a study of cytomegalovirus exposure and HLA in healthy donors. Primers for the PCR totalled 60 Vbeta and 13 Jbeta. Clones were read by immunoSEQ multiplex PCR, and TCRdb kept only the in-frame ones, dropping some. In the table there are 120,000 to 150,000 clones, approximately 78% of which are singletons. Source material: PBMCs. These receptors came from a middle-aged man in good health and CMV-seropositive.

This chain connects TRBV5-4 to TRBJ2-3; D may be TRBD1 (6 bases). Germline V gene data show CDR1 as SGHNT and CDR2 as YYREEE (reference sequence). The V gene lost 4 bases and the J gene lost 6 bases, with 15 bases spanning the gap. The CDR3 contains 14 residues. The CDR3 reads CASSPGQWMDTQYF. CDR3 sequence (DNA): TGTGCCAGCAGCCCCGGACAGTGGATGGATACGCAGTATTTT.

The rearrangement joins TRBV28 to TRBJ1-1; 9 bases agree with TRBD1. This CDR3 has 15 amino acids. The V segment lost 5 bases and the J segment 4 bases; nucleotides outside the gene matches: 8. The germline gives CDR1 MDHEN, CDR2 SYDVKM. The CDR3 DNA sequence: TGTGCCAGCAGTCCAACCGGACAGGGGAGCACTGAAGCTTTCTTT. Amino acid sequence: CASSPTGQGSTEAFF.

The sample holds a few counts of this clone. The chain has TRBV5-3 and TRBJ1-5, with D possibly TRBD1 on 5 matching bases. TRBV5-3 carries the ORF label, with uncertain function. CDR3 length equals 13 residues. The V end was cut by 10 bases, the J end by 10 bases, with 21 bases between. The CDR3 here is CACPWAIQGPQHF. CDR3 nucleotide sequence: TGTGCCTGTCCATGGGCAATTCAGGGACCCCAGCATTTT.

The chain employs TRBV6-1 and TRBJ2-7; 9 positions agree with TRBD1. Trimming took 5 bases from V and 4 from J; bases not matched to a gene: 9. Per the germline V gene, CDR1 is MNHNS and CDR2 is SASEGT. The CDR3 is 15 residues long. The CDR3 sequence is CASSSGTGTGYEQYF. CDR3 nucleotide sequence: TGTGCCAGCAGTTCTGGGACAGGGACCGGGTACGAGCAGTACTTC.

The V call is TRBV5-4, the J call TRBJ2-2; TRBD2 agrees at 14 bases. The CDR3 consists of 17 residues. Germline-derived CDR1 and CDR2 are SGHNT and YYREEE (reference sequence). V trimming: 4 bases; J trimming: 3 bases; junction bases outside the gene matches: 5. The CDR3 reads CASSRGLAGEDTGELFF. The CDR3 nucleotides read TGTGCCAGCAGCAGGGGACTAGCGGGAGAGGACACCGGGGAGCTGTTTTTT.

The chain's CDR3 is CASSLSLAGVSPNSYEQYF. The CDR3 DNA sequence: TGTGCCAGCAGTTTATCATTGGCGGGAGTATCCCCTAACTCCTACGAGCAGTACTTC. J is TRBJ2-7 and V is TRBV27, with TRBD2 matching over 7 bases. The V gene end was trimmed by 0 bases and the J gene end by 0 bases; junction bases not matched to a gene: 14. The germline V gene encodes CDR1 MNHEY and CDR2 SMNVEV (reference sequence). The CDR3 contains 19 residues.

CDR3 DNA sequence: TGTGCCAGCAGCTTAGGACGGGTATACGAGCAGTACTTC. Protein sequence: CASSLGRVYEQYF. The chain links TRBV7-2 to TRBJ2-7; no clear D. Germline CDR1 and CDR2: SGHTA and FQGNSA. V shed 1 base and J shed 4 bases, with 8 bases lying between them. This CDR3 has 13 amino acids.